Below are 32 T cell receptor beta chains sequenced from a single sample in a study of T cell repertoires in cytomegalovirus infection (dated by TCRdb to between 2018 and 2021). These receptors' targets are unknown. The instrument given in TCRdb is Illumina HiSeq 1500. TCRdb reworked the public reads: Q25 trimming with fastp, MiXCR clone assembly, productive beta chains retained. Rows with one shared CDR3 protein collapse into an entry with the most common genes and DNA. The sample profile shows tens of thousands of distinct CDR3 sequences; 20% of them were found once. Clones ranked in the top ten supply approximately 17% of the sample. The sequencing input was PBMCs, sequenced either directly or after in vitro stimulation (not recorded which). All receptors derive from a human donor in good health (CMV status not recorded). Some clones in this sample may be carry-over from other donors' samples.

This clonotype showed up many times. This chain joins TRBV4-3 and TRBJ2-1, with 10 bases lining up with TRBD1. Germline assignment: CDR1 LGHNA and CDR2 YSLEER. With V trimmed by 2 bases and J by 4 bases, 8 bases remained unmatched. The CDR3 is 17 residues long. CDR3 protein: CASSQFDGTGAYNEQFF. The CDR3, as DNA: TGCGCCAGCAGCCAATTTGATGGGACAGGGGCTTACAATGAGCAGTTCTTC.

The chain employs TRBV19 and TRBJ2-3, with 10 bases that match TRBD1. The CDR3 is 14 residues long. After removal of 10 bases from V and 3 bases from J, the junction contained 7 bases not matched to a gene. Per the germline V gene, CDR1 is LNHDA and CDR2 is SQIVND (reference sequence). For the CDR3, the DNA is TGTGCCACCTTCGACAGGGGGCGGACAGATACGCAGTATTTT. This translates into CATFDRGRTDTQYF.

V is TRBV5-4 and J is TRBJ2-5; no reliable D call. Germline-derived CDR1 and CDR2 are SGHNT and YYREEE (reference sequence). The V gene lost 4 bases and the J gene lost 1 base, with 11 bases spanning the gap. This CDR3 has 14 residues. The DNA of the CDR3 is TGTGCCAGCAGCCCGCGGATAGGCCAAGAGACCCAGTACTTC. Its protein product is CASSPRIGQETQYF.

This clonotype was counted only a few times. This sequence joins TRBV4-1 and TRBJ1-4; D is undetermined. The V gene lost 4 bases and the J gene lost 7 bases, with 7 bases spanning the gap. Per the germline V gene, CDR1 is MGHRA and CDR2 is YSYEKL. The CDR3 totals 12 residues. The CDR3 DNA reads as TGCGCCAGCAGCCGCCCCCTTGAAAAACTGTTTTTT. Translating it yields CASSRPLEKLFF.

V is TRBV20-1 and J is TRBJ2-6; no clear D. V was clipped by 0 bases and J by 0 bases, with 6 bases between them. Germline V gives CDR1 DFQATT, CDR2 SNEGSKA (reference sequence). The CDR3 loop spans 15 amino acids. Here the CDR3 DNA reads TGCAGTGCTAGAGAGTTAAGCTCTGGGGCCAACGTCCTGACTTTC. Residues: CSARELSSGANVLTF.

This clonotype was counted at least ten times. The genes are TRBV12-3 or TRBV12-4 and TRBJ2-1, with no clear D. This CDR3 comprises 13 residues. The V end lost 6 bases, the J end lost 0 bases, and 6 bases lay between the germline ends. The CDR3 loop is CASSSPSYNEQFF. The CDR3 coding sequence is TGTGCCAGCAGCTCCCCCTCCTACAATGAGCAGTTCTTC.

This clonotype occurred a few times. The chain is built from TRBV4-1 and TRBJ2-3; unclear D gene. This CDR3 contains 13 residues. The V gene's germline CDR1 is MGHRA and CDR2 YSYEKL. Trimming pared 0 bases from V and 7 bases from J, leaving 8 bases between. CDR3: CASSQETRHTQYF. The CDR3 DNA reads as TGCGCCAGCAGCCAAGAAACTCGTCATACGCAGTATTTT.

This clonotype was found many times. V is TRBV20-1 and J is TRBJ2-3; possibly TRBD2 for D (6 bases). The CDR3 runs to 15 residues. Between the trimmed V and J ends, which lost 6 bases and 0 bases, there was a span of 16 bases. CDR1 is DFQATT, CDR2 SNEGSKA, per germline (reference sequence). The CDR3 bases are TGCAGTGCGACTTTACTAGCCGTTAGCACAGATACGCAGTATTTT. This gives the protein CSATLLAVSTDTQYF.

In its sample, this clonotype was seen a few times. This sequence joins TRBV2 and TRBJ2-2; the match to TRBD1 covers 7 bases. The germline gives CDR1 SNHLY, CDR2 FYNNEI. V trimming: 6 bases; J trimming: 7 bases; junction bases outside the gene matches: 5. The CDR3 length is 13 residues. The CDR3 DNA follows: TGTGCCAGCAGGAATCAGGGGGACGGGGAGCTGTTTTTT. This gives the protein CASRNQGDGELFF.

The V call is TRBV27, the J call TRBJ2-7; a possible D gene is TRBD2 (5 bases). The CDR3 is 15 amino acids. From germline, CDR1 is MNHEY and CDR2 SMNVEV (reference sequence). V lost 2 bases and J lost 2, with 13 bases in between. The CDR3 DNA reads TGTGCCAGCAGTTTAGTGTCGGGGATCACCTACGAGCAGTACTTC. It is translated as CASSLVSGITYEQYF.

In its sample, this clonotype was seen many times. V and J are TRBV7-2 and TRBJ2-7; D gene uncertain. Germline CDR1 SGHTA, CDR2 FQGNSA. V was clipped by 5 bases and J by 6 bases, with 14 bases between them. The CDR3 sequence is 13 residues long. CDR3 bases: TGTGCCAGCAGCCGCCGAGACACCGGCGAGCAGTACTTC. Amino acids: CASSRRDTGEQYF.

This clonotype was observed a few times. This chain uses TRBV29-1 with TRBJ2-5, with D maybe TRBD2 (6 bases). V lost 5 bases to trimming and J lost 4 bases, with 8 bases between them. This CDR3 is built from 11 residues. Germline V gene lookup returns CDR1 SQVTM and CDR2 ANQGSEA. The chain's CDR3 is CSVLGGETQYF. CDR3 sequence (DNA): TGCAGCGTTCTGGGGGGAGAGACCCAGTACTTC.

This clonotype came up a few times. The chain carries TRBV6-1 and TRBJ1-6, with 8 bases fitting TRBD1. Germline loops: CDR1 MNHNS, CDR2 SASEGT. The CDR3 covers 17 residues. The junction had 5 bases not matched to a gene; V was cut back by 4 bases and J by 0 bases. CDR3 sequence reads: CASSGGQASSYNSPLHF. In nucleotides, the CDR3 is TGTGCCAGCAGTGGGGGACAGGCGAGCTCCTATAATTCACCCCTCCACTTT.

This clonotype was detected a few times. The chain couples TRBV25-1 to TRBJ1-1, with a weak D call TRBD1 (6 bases). Germline V gives CDR1 MGHDK, CDR2 SYGVNS. V gave up 4 bases and J gave up 4 bases, with 19 bases separating them. The CDR3 sequence is 16 residues long. DNA for the CDR3: TGTGCCAGCAGTGCACTCCCACAGGGCGCGGGCACTGAAGCTTTCTTT. Its translation: CASSALPQGAGTEAFF. Variable domain in full (rest from reference TRBV25-1 and TRBJ1-1): EADIYQTPRYLVIGTGKKITLECSQTMGHDKMYWYQQDPGMELHLIHYSYGVNSTEKGDLSSESTVSRIRTEHFPLTLESARPSHTSQYLCASSALPQGAGTEAFFGQGTRLTVV.

The rearrangement uses TRBV15 and TRBJ2-5; the D gene is possibly TRBD1 (5 bases). With 1 base removed from V and 2 bases from J, the gap between germline ends came to 8 bases. This CDR3 is 14 amino acids long. Germline V CDR1 and CDR2: LNHNV, YYDKDF (reference sequence). This CDR3 reads CATSRGGVQETQYF. The DNA of the CDR3 is TGTGCCACCAGCAGAGGGGGCGTACAAGAGACCCAGTACTTC. Filled out from reference TRBV15 and TRBJ2-5, the complete variable domain reads DAMVIQNPRYQVTQFGKPVTLSCSQTLNHNVMYWYQQKSSQAPKLLFHYYDKDFNNEADTPDNFQSRRPNTSFCFLDIRSPGLGDTAMYLCATSRGGVQETQYFGPGTRLLVL.

The chain carries TRBV19 and TRBJ2-2, with 9 bases identical to TRBD2. CDR3 size: 14 residues. Per the germline V gene, CDR1 is LNHDA and CDR2 is SQIVND (reference sequence). The CDR3 DNA is TGTACCACCAGACTAGCGGATAACACCGGGGAGCTGTTTTTT. It codes for CTTRLADNTGELFF.

The rearrangement uses TRBV2 and TRBJ1-2; D remains ambiguous. This CDR3 contains 12 residues. Germline values: CDR1 SNHLY, CDR2 FYNNEI. Trimming took 3 bases from V and 8 from J, leaving 10 bases between them. The CDR3 loop is CASSDATRGYTF. Here the CDR3 DNA reads TGTGCCAGCAGTGATGCCACACGGGGCTACACCTTC.

This clonotype showed up just a few times. The CDR3 nucleotides are TGTGCCAGCACCGAGGTGCAGGGAGATTACAATCAGCCCCAGCATTTT. Translation: CASTEVQGDYNQPQHF. The chain employs TRBV2 and TRBJ1-5, with D possibly being TRBD1 (5 bases). Deletions cut 7 bases from V and 3 bases from J, with 19 bases between. The CDR3 sequence is 16 residues long. In germline, CDR1 is SNHLY, CDR2 FYNNEI.

This clonotype was counted at least ten times. V gene TRBV11-3 combines with J gene TRBJ1-6; D is uncertain. The CDR3 contains 14 residues. V lost 4 bases to trimming and J lost 10 bases, with 14 bases between them. Germline V gives CDR1 SGHNT, CDR2 YENEEA. The CDR3 is CASSSPSLLSPLHF. The CDR3 DNA is TGTGCCAGCAGCTCTCCTAGCCTTTTGTCACCCCTCCACTTT.

This clonotype was seen ten or more times. The chain has TRBV7-6 and TRBJ2-5; D may be TRBD2 (5 bases). Per the germline V gene, CDR1 is SGHVS and CDR2 is FNYEAQ. V lost 5 bases to trimming and J lost 5 bases, with 12 bases between them. This CDR3 contains 13 residues. CDR3 DNA sequence: TGTGCCAGCAGCCCTTTGCGGGTTGAGACCCAGTACTTC. Protein product: CASSPLRVETQYF.

This clonotype was seen more than once but under ten times. V is TRBV12-3 or TRBV12-4 and J is TRBJ1-2; D is ambiguous. This CDR3 comprises 15 residues. The V and J ends lost 5 bases and 1 base respectively, with 14 bases between them. The CDR3 bases are TGTGCCAGCAGTATAAGACCCAGTTTTAACTATGGCTACACCTTC. The encoded protein is CASSIRPSFNYGYTF.

This clonotype occurred many times. The CDR3 nucleotides read TGTGCCAGTAGTAAGCGACAGGGGAACACCGGGGAGCTGTTTTTT. It translates to CASSKRQGNTGELFF. The chain carries TRBV19 and TRBJ2-2; the match to TRBD1 covers 7 bases. The CDR3 is 15 amino acids. Germline CDR1 reads LNHDA; CDR2 reads SQIVND (reference sequence). J lost 1 base, V lost 4 bases, and 3 bases had no gene match.

This clonotype was seen a handful of times. The chain combines TRBV19 with TRBJ2-3, with 12 bases that match TRBD2. The trim removed 6 bases at V and 3 bases at J, leaving 7 bases unmatched. Germline CDR1 and CDR2: LNHDA and SQIVND (reference sequence). The CDR3 is made up of 16 amino acids. CDR3 sequence reads: CASRNGLAGRTDTQYF. CDR3 nucleotide sequence: TGTGCCAGTAGAAACGGACTAGCGGGGCGGACAGATACGCAGTATTTT.

J is TRBJ2-5 and V is TRBV20-1, with 7 bases that match TRBD2. The CDR3 is 14 residues long. J gave up 1 base and V 6 bases, and 8 bases lay outside the gene matches. The germline V gene encodes CDR1 DFQATT and CDR2 SNEGSKA (reference sequence). The CDR3 region has the DNA TGCAGTGCCCGCCGCGGGGGATTCCAAGAGACCCAGTACTTC. Translating gives CSARRGGFQETQYF.

This clonotype turned up a few times. The chain is built from TRBV29-1 and TRBJ2-1; D tentatively fits TRBD1 or TRBD2 (6 bases each). This CDR3 is built from 20 residues. Trimming left V 0 bases short and J 0 bases short, with 24 bases between. Germline assignment: CDR1 SQVTM and CDR2 ANQGSEA. The chain's CDR3 is CSVEDLQGPGARASYNEQFF. The CDR3 bases are TGCAGCGTTGAAGATCTTCAGGGGCCGGGGGCGAGGGCCTCCTACAATGAGCAGTTCTTC.

The chain employs TRBV2 and TRBJ2-3; 11 nucleotides line up with TRBD2. From germline, CDR1 is SNHLY and CDR2 FYNNEI. The CDR3 spans 14 residues. V lost 4 bases and J lost 6; bases outside the gene matches: 3. CDR3 amino acids: CASSATSGGDTQYF. The CDR3 region has the DNA TGTGCCAGCAGTGCCACTAGCGGGGGTGATACGCAGTATTTT.

V is TRBV2 and J is TRBJ1-5; D is unclear. The CDR3 is 15 residues long. In germline, CDR1 is SNHLY, CDR2 FYNNEI. Trimming cost V 3 bases and J 3 bases, with 12 bases left between them. The CDR3 loop is CASSDKDLDNQPQHF. The CDR3 DNA reads TGTGCCAGCAGTGACAAGGACCTGGACAATCAGCCCCAGCATTTT.

The chain carries TRBV6-5 and TRBJ1-3, with 7 bases that match TRBD1. This CDR3 is built from 15 residues. Germline CDR1 reads MNHEY; CDR2 reads SVGAGI. V shed 6 bases, J shed 2 bases, and the junction held 7 bases outside the gene matches. CDR3 amino acids: CASSLTGQAGNTIYF. Here the CDR3 DNA reads TGTGCCAGCAGCCTTACTGGACAGGCTGGAAACACCATATATTTT.

This clonotype was seen a few times. The chain employs TRBV19 and TRBJ1-5, with 8 bases identical to TRBD1. The CDR3 sequence is 15 residues long. Germline CDR1 reads LNHDA; CDR2 reads SQIVND (reference sequence). The V segment lost 5 bases and the J segment 9 bases; nucleotides outside the gene matches: 12. CDR3 in amino acids: CASSPRGRYQRPQHF. The CDR3 region has the DNA TGTGCCAGTAGTCCCAGGGGGCGGTATCAACGGCCCCAGCATTTT. The whole variable domain, remainder taken from reference TRBV19 and TRBJ1-5, is DGGITQSPKYLFRKEGQNVTLSCEQNLNHDAMYWYRQDPGQGLRLIYYSQIVNDFQKGDIAEGYSVSREKKESFPLTVTSAQKNPTAFYLCASSPRGRYQRPQHFGDGTRLSIL.

Regarding this clonotype: A read error is possible here, since a much larger clone lies one base away. The gene calls are TRBV2 and TRBJ1-2, with 7 bases matching TRBD1. The CDR3 spans 16 residues. V was clipped by 2 bases and J by 7 bases; unmatched bases: 13. Germline V gives CDR1 SNHLY, CDR2 FYNNEI. The CDR3 nucleotides are TGTGCCAGCAGTGAATTTCGCGGGACAGAAGAGGGTGGCTACACCTTC. It codes for CASSEFRGTEEGGYTF.

At least ten counts were recorded for this clonotype. The chain carries TRBV12-3 or TRBV12-4 and TRBJ1-2; perhaps TRBD1 as D (5 bases). This CDR3 has 13 residues. The V end was cut by 5 bases, the J end by 8 bases, with 15 bases between. The CDR3 reads CASSPGPGGGYTF. CDR3 bases: TGTGCCAGCAGTCCCGGGCCGGGGGGGGGCTACACCTTC.

The chain combines TRBV14 with TRBJ2-5, with TRBD2 matching over 11 bases. The CDR3 covers 15 residues. CDR1 and CDR2 (germline): SGHDN, FVKESK. V shed 5 bases and J 4 bases; nucleotides not matched to a gene: 6. The CDR3 spells CASSETSGGAETQYF. In DNA form, the CDR3 reads TGTGCCAGCAGCGAAACTAGCGGGGGCGCAGAGACCCAGTACTTC.